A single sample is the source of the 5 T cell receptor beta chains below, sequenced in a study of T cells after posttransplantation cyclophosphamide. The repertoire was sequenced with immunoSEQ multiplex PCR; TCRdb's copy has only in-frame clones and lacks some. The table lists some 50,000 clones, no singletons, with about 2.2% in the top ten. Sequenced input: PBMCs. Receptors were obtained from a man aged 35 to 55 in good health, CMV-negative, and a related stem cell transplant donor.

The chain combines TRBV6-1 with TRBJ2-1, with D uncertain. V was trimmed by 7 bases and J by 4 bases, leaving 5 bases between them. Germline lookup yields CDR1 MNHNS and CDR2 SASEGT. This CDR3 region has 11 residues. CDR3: CASTGYNEQFF. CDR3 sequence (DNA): TGTGCCAGCACCGGGTACAATGAGCAGTTCTTC.

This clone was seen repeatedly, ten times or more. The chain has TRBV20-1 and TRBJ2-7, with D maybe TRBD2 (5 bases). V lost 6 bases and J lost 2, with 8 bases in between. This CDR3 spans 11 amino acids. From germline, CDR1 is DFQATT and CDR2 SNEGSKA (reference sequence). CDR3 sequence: CSAPEAYEQYF. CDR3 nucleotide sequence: TGCAGTGCCCCGGAGGCCTACGAGCAGTACTTC.

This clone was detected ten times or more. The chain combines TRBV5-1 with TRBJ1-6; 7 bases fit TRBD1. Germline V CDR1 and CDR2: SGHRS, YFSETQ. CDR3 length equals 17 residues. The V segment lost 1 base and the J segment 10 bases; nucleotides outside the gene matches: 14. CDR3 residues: CASSLRYNRGASSPLHF. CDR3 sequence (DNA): TGCGCCAGCAGCTTGCGTTACAACAGGGGAGCGAGCTCACCCCTCCACTTT.

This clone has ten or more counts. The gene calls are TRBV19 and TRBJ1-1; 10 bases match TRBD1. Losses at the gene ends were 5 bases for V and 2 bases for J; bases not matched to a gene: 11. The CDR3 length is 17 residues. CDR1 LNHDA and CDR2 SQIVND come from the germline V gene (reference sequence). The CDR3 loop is CASSPRDRGEINTEAFF. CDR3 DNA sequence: TGTGCCAGTAGTCCACGGGACAGGGGCGAAATAAACACTGAAGCTTTCTTT.

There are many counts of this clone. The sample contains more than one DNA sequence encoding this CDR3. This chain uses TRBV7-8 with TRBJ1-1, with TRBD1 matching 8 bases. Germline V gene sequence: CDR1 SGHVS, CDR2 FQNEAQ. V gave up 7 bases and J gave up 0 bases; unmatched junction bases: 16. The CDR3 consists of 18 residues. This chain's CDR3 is CASTPSGRGQIMNTEAFF. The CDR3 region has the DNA TGTGCCAGCACCCCATCGGGCAGGGGGCAAATCATGAACACTGAAGCTTTCTTT. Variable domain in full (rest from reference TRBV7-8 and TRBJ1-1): GAGVSQSPRYKVAKRGQDVALRCDPISGHVSLFWYQQALGQGPEFLTYFQNEAQLDKSGLPSDRFFAERPEGSVSTLKIQRTQQEDSAVYLCASTPSGRGQIMNTEAFFGQGTRLTVV.